The 29 T cell receptor beta chains below all came from one sample that was sequenced in a study of blood T cell repertoires in COVID-19. The repertoire was sequenced with immunoSEQ multiplex PCR; TCRdb's copy has only in-frame clones and lacks some. The sample includes 110,000 to 150,000 clones, around 76% of them seen just once. Sequencing input: peripheral blood. The receptor set was obtained from a man aged 55 to 69 with acute or convalescent COVID-19.

J is TRBJ2-5 and V is TRBV15, with 8 bases that match TRBD2. This CDR3 region has 14 residues. CDR1 and CDR2 from the germline V gene are LNHNV and YYDKDF (reference sequence). V trimming: 0 bases; J trimming: 4 bases; junction bases outside the gene matches: 1. This CDR3 is CATSRDRGGETQYF. The DNA of the CDR3 is TGTGCCACCAGCAGAGATCGGGGGGGAGAGACCCAGTACTTC.

This chain joins TRBV5-6 and TRBJ2-7; D is unresolved. The CDR3 runs 11 residues. Germline lookup yields CDR1 SGHDT and CDR2 YYEEEE. V was trimmed by 5 bases and J by 6 bases, leaving 9 bases between them. The CDR3 loop is CASSKFGEQYF. For the CDR3, the DNA is TGTGCCAGCAGTAAGTTCGGCGAGCAGTACTTC. The complete variable domain, with remaining parts taken from reference TRBV5-6 and TRBJ2-7, reads DAGVTQSPTHLIKTRGQQVTLRCSPKSGHDTVSWYQQALGQGPQFIFQYYEEEERQRGNFPDRFSGHQFPNYSSELNVNALLLGDSALYLCASSKFGEQYFGPGTRLTVT.

This clone has a handful of counts. V usage is TRBV19 and J usage is TRBJ2-5; 7 bases align to TRBD1. Looked up from germline, CDR1 is LNHDA and CDR2 is SQIVND (reference sequence). This CDR3 contains 15 residues. V lost 2 bases to trimming and J lost 0 bases; unmatched junction nucleotides: 3. CDR3 region: CASSISGQYQETQYF. In DNA form, the CDR3 reads TGTGCCAGTAGTATATCGGGACAGTACCAAGAGACCCAGTACTTC.

This chain uses TRBV9 with TRBJ1-3, with 7 bases identical to TRBD1. Germline CDR1 is SGDLS and CDR2 is YYNGEE. J lost 7 bases, V lost 0 bases, and 16 bases had no gene match. CDR3 length: 18 residues. The CDR3 DNA reads TGTGCCAGCAGCGTAGACGGGACAGTCTTCGGGGGTCGGAACACCATATATTTT. This translates into CASSVDGTVFGGRNTIYF. Looking up the rest from reference TRBV9 and TRBJ1-3 gives the full variable domain: DSGVTQTPKHLITATGQRVTLRCSPRSGDLSVYWYQQSLDQGLQFLIQYYNGEERAKGNILERFSAQQFPDLHSELNLSSLELGDSALYFCASSVDGTVFGGRNTIYFGEGSWLTVV.

Note on this clone: This specimen includes other DNA sequences encoding the same CDR3. The V call is TRBV9, the J call TRBJ2-5; 7 positions agree with TRBD2. The CDR3 runs 15 residues. Trimming took 0 bases from V and 2 from J; bases not matched to a gene: 4. Per the germline V gene, CDR1 is SGDLS and CDR2 is YYNGEE. The CDR3 sequence is CASSVAGRGQETQYF. In DNA form, the CDR3 reads TGTGCCAGCAGCGTAGCAGGGAGGGGACAAGAGACCCAGTACTTC.

This clone has a single count. This chain connects TRBV12-3 or TRBV12-4 to TRBJ1-2; D is unresolved. This CDR3 has 13 residues. Trimming removed 7 bases from V and 3 bases from J, with 12 bases in between. For the CDR3, the DNA is TGTGCCAGCACCTCCGGCAGCGACTATGGCTACACCTTC. Amino acids: CASTSGSDYGYTF.

This clone was counted at least ten times. The V call is TRBV5-1, the J call TRBJ2-3; 11 bases align to TRBD2. J lost 0 bases, V lost 4 bases, and 7 bases had no gene match. This CDR3 comprises 17 residues. Per the germline V gene, CDR1 is SGHRS and CDR2 is YFSETQ. Written as DNA, the CDR3 is TGCGCCAGCAGCCCCGGACTAGCGGGTATGAGCACAGATACGCAGTATTTT. Protein product: CASSPGLAGMSTDTQYF.

This clone was recorded only once. The rearrangement links TRBV19 to TRBJ2-7; 8 positions match TRBD2. This CDR3 region has 13 residues. The J segment lost 4 bases and the V segment lost 4 bases, leaving 3 bases of the junction unmatched. The germline gives CDR1 LNHDA, CDR2 SQIVND (reference sequence). The CDR3 is CASSNSGGYEQYF. The CDR3 DNA is TGTGCCAGTAGTAACTCGGGGGGGTACGAGCAGTACTTC.

This chain's CDR3 is CASSVNGEMASEAFF. As DNA, the CDR3 is TGCGCCAGCAGCGTTAACGGGGAAATGGCTTCTGAAGCTTTCTTT. The rearrangement uses TRBV5-1 and TRBJ1-1; no clear D gene. The length of the CDR3 is 15 residues. V lost 4 bases and J lost 6, with 19 bases in between. CDR1 SGHRS and CDR2 YFSETQ come from the germline V gene.

The genes are TRBV9 and TRBJ2-6, with a tentative D call TRBD1 (7 bases). V lost 4 bases, J lost 4 bases, and 12 bases lay in between. Germline CDR1 reads SGDLS; CDR2 reads YYNGEE. The CDR3 has 15 residues. Here the CDR3 DNA reads TGTGCCAGCAGCCCCCAGGGGGGAGGGGCCAACGTCCTGACTTTC. Translating gives CASSPQGGGANVLTF.

The chain combines TRBV25-1 with TRBJ1-4; 8 bases align to TRBD1. Germline V gene data show CDR1 as MGHDK and CDR2 as SYGVNS. Unmatched junction bases numbered 4, after V lost 5 bases and J lost 5 bases. This CDR3 is 14 amino acids long. Here the CDR3 reads CASSRTGRNEKLFF. The DNA of the CDR3 is TGTGCCAGCAGTCGGACAGGGCGCAATGAAAAACTGTTTTTT. The complete variable domain, with remaining parts taken from reference TRBV25-1 and TRBJ1-4, reads EADIYQTPRYLVIGTGKKITLECSQTMGHDKMYWYQQDPGMELHLIHYSYGVNSTEKGDLSSESTVSRIRTEHFPLTLESARPSHTSQYLCASSRTGRNEKLFFGSGTQLSVL.

The chain couples TRBV9 to TRBJ2-1; TRBD2 matches at 10 bases. The J segment lost 5 bases and the V segment lost 3 bases, leaving 5 bases of the junction unmatched. This CDR3 comprises 15 residues. The germline gives CDR1 SGDLS, CDR2 YYNGEE. CDR3 loop: CASSEGLAKHNEQFF. The CDR3, as DNA: TGTGCCAGCAGCGAGGGACTAGCGAAACACAATGAGCAGTTCTTC.

This clone was counted at least ten times. CDR3 region: CASSLGASDTQYF. The CDR3 DNA sequence: TGTGCCAGCAGCTTGGGAGCGTCAGATACGCAGTATTTT. This chain connects TRBV7-8 to TRBJ2-3; D possibly corresponds to TRBD2 (5 bases). Trimming stripped 3 bases from V and 4 bases from J, with 8 bases between. CDR3 size: 13 residues. The germline gives CDR1 SGHVS, CDR2 FQNEAQ. The full variable domain, completed using reference TRBV7-8 and TRBJ2-3, is GAGVSQSPRYKVAKRGQDVALRCDPISGHVSLFWYQQALGQGPEFLTYFQNEAQLDKSGLPSDRFFAERPEGSVSTLKIQRTQQEDSAVYLCASSLGASDTQYFGPGTRLTVL.

This chain connects TRBV6-5 to TRBJ2-1, with D perhaps TRBD1 (6 bases). CDR1 and CDR2 (germline): MNHEY, SVGAGI. The CDR3 sequence is 12 residues long. Between the trimmed V and J ends, which lost 8 bases and 7 bases, there was a span of 12 bases. CDR3 region: CASVGGSNEQFF. The CDR3 region has the DNA TGTGCCAGCGTAGGGGGTTCGAATGAGCAGTTCTTC.

A few counts support this clone. V and J are TRBV7-2 and TRBJ2-3; maybe TRBD2 (6 bases). Looked up from germline, CDR1 is SGHTA and CDR2 is FQGNSA. V was clipped by 5 bases and J by 1 base, with 16 bases between them. CDR3 size: 16 residues. Here the CDR3 reads CASSLRRASGTDTQYF. As DNA, the CDR3 is TGTGCCAGCAGCCTCCGGAGGGCTAGCGGCACAGATACGCAGTATTTT.

The chain uses TRBV2 and TRBJ2-7; no firm D call. Germline CDR1 is SNHLY and CDR2 is FYNNEI. V lost 6 bases and J lost 0, with 6 bases in between. The CDR3 covers 12 residues. CDR3 residues: CASRLSSYEQYF. The CDR3 DNA reads as TGTGCCAGCAGACTTTCCTCCTACGAGCAGTACTTC.

The genes are TRBV28 and TRBJ1-6, with 8 bases lining up with TRBD1. The CDR3 has 15 amino acids. Germline values: CDR1 MDHEN, CDR2 SYDVKM. V shed 6 bases and J 3 bases; nucleotides not matched to a gene: 4. The CDR3 nucleotides read TGTGCCAGCAGCCGACAGGGGCTCTATAATTCACCCCTCCACTTT. This sequence encodes CASSRQGLYNSPLHF.

The chain is built from TRBV29-1 and TRBJ1-2; TRBD1 might be the D (6 bases). The length of the CDR3 is 12 residues. Germline V gene sequence: CDR1 SQVTM, CDR2 ANQGSEA. V gave up 2 bases and J gave up 8 bases, with 12 bases separating them. CDR3 DNA: TGCAGCGTTGAAAGAGGGGGGGAAGGCTACACCTTC. Translation gives CSVERGGEGYTF.

The genes are TRBV30 and TRBJ2-1, with 8 positions matching TRBD2. This CDR3 is built from 11 residues. Germline lookup yields CDR1 GTSNPN and CDR2 SVGIG (reference sequence). With 1 base clipped from V and 16 bases from J, the junction kept 6 bases outside the gene matches. The CDR3 nucleotides read TGTGCCTGGAGTGCAGCGGGGGACAAATTCTTC. It codes for CAWSAAGDKFF.

The chain recombines TRBV6-4 with TRBJ2-1, with 12 bases aligning to TRBD1. The CDR3 has 15 amino acids. V shed 4 bases, J shed 7 bases, and the junction held 5 bases outside the gene matches. The V gene's germline CDR1 is MRHNA and CDR2 SNTAGT. Here the CDR3 reads CASSAGTGGRNEQFF. Written as DNA, the CDR3 is TGTGCCAGCAGTGCCGGGACAGGGGGCCGGAATGAGCAGTTCTTC.

V and J are TRBV19 and TRBJ1-5; 9 nucleotides line up with TRBD1. The CDR3 totals 16 residues. Germline CDR1 LNHDA, CDR2 SQIVND (reference sequence). With V trimmed by 3 bases and J by 6 bases, 9 bases remained unmatched. The DNA for the CDR3 is TGTGCCAGTAGTATCTGGGGACAGGGATACGGTCAGCCCCAGCATTTT. It is translated as CASSIWGQGYGQPQHF.

This clone was seen a handful of times. In DNA, the CDR3 is TGTGCCAGCAGCCTCTGGGGAGGGCTCTACAATGAGCAGTTCTTC. It translates to CASSLWGGLYNEQFF. This sequence joins TRBV3-1 (or the pseudogene TRBV3-2) and TRBJ2-1; 7 bases match TRBD2. Losses at the gene ends were 4 bases for V and 3 bases for J; bases not matched to a gene: 6. Germline V gene sequence: CDR1 LGHDT, CDR2 YNNKEL (reference sequence). This CDR3 has 15 residues.

This chain uses TRBV19 with TRBJ1-5; D not resolved. With 1 base removed from V and 6 bases from J, the gap between germline ends came to 7 bases. The V gene's germline CDR1 is LNHDA and CDR2 SQIVND (reference sequence). The CDR3 extends over 13 amino acids. CDR3 sequence reads: CASSIGSTQPQHF. The CDR3 DNA sequence: TGTGCCAGTAGTATAGGGTCTACTCAGCCCCAGCATTTT. The full variable domain, in which reference TRBV19 and TRBJ1-5 provide the parts outside the CDR3, is DGGITQSPKYLFRKEGQNVTLSCEQNLNHDAMYWYRQDPGQGLRLIYYSQIVNDFQKGDIAEGYSVSREKKESFPLTVTSAQKNPTAFYLCASSIGSTQPQHFGDGTRLSIL.

This chain joins TRBV18 and TRBJ2-3, with D perhaps matching TRBD2 (5 bases). The CDR3 is made up of 16 amino acids. Germline CDR1 KGHSH, CDR2 LQKENI. Trimming pared 6 bases from V and 6 bases from J, leaving 22 bases between. CDR3 DNA: TGTGCCAGCTCGTCCTCTGATAATCCCGGGATGGATACGCAGTATTTT. It specifies CASSSSDNPGMDTQYF.

This chain links TRBV28 with TRBJ2-7; TRBD2 matches 10 bases. Germline assignment: CDR1 MDHEN and CDR2 SYDVKM. The CDR3 runs 15 residues. V gave up 4 bases and J gave up 6 bases; unmatched junction bases: 9. The CDR3 DNA follows: TGTGCCAGCAGTTCCGCTAGCGGGAGACTTGGCGAGCAGTACTTC. The encoded protein is CASSSASGRLGEQYF.

The sample holds a few counts of this clone. V gene TRBV5-4 combines with J gene TRBJ1-2; D is unresolved. Germline CDR1 and CDR2: SGHNT and YYREEE (reference sequence). The CDR3 is 12 residues long. Trimming shortened V by 2 bases and J by 7 bases, and 9 bases separated the two germline ends. CDR3 nucleotides: TGTGCCAGCAGCTTCACCTATGGTGGCTACACCTTC. It encodes CASSFTYGGYTF.

This chain connects TRBV10-3 to TRBJ1-2, with unresolved D. The CDR3 runs 13 residues. V was cut by 2 bases and J by 4 bases, with 8 bases left in between. Germline lookup yields CDR1 ENHRY and CDR2 SYGVKD. The CDR3 DNA reads as TGTGCCATCAGTGAGCCACGAGGCTATGGCTACACCTTC. Translation gives CAISEPRGYGYTF.

J is TRBJ2-7 and V is TRBV7-8; 10 nucleotides match TRBD1. The ends lost 5 bases at V and 5 bases at J; junction bases unmatched: 6. The CDR3 has 14 residues. Looked up from germline, CDR1 is SGHVS and CDR2 is FQNEAQ. The CDR3: CASSRGDRGHEQYF. The CDR3 coding sequence is TGTGCCAGCAGCCGAGGGGACAGGGGCCACGAGCAGTACTTC.

The rearrangement uses TRBV5-1 and TRBJ2-5; 14 nucleotides agree with TRBD2. Germline loops: CDR1 SGHRS, CDR2 YFSETQ. The V segment lost 3 bases and the J segment 4 bases; nucleotides outside the gene matches: 5. The CDR3 runs to 16 residues. The CDR3 bases are TGCGCCAGCAGCTCGCCGGGACTAGCGGGGGTAGAGACCCAGTACTTC. Translated, it gives CASSSPGLAGVETQYF.